The T cell receptor beta chain under discussion was sequenced for a study of T cells after yellow fever vaccination. General observations from the study: FACS-sorted repertoires might harbor abundant contaminating clonotypes from the bulk population. Secondary responses were weaker yet peaked faster, day 5 versus 15. The CD4 and CD8 compartments had a small share of their clonotypes in common.

Germline CDR1 DFQATT, CDR2 SNEGSKA (reference sequence). The CDR3 spans 13 residues. Trimming cost V 6 bases and J 1 base, with 9 bases left between them. A note on this clonotype: Its antigen is unknown.

TCR cDNA was made by 5'RACE template switching, adding a universal primer site and UMIs. TCRdb reprocessed the 5' RACE reads with MiXCR, giving one entry per CDR3 protein. This repertoire shows about 300,000 distinct CDR3 sequences, around 6.8% found once; its top ten account for 15% to 20%. The TCR comes from a young man who received the YFV17D yellow fever vaccine. The sequenced sample was PBMCs, obtained approximately 40 days after the first yellow fever vaccination. The chain joins TRBV20-1 to TRBJ2-2; perhaps TRBD1 as D (5 bases). In DNA form, the CDR3 reads TGCAGTGCACAGGCACAGAACACCGGGGAGCTGTTTTTT. It codes for CSAQAQNTGELFF.